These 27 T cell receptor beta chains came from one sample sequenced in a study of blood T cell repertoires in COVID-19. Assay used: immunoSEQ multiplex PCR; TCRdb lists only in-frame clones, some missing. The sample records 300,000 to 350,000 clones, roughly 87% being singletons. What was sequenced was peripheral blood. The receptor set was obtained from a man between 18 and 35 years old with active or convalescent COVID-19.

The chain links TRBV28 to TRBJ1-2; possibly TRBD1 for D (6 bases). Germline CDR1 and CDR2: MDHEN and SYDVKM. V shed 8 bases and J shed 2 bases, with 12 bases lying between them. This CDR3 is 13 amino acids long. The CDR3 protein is CASLQGQNYGYTF. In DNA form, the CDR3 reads TGTGCCAGCCTCCAGGGGCAAAACTATGGCTACACCTTC.

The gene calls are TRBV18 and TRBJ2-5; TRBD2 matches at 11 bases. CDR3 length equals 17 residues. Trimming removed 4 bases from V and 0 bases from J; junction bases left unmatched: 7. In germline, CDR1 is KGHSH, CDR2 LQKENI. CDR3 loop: CASSHIRLAGNQETQYF. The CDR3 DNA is TGTGCCAGCTCACATATAAGACTAGCGGGAAACCAAGAGACCCAGTACTTC.

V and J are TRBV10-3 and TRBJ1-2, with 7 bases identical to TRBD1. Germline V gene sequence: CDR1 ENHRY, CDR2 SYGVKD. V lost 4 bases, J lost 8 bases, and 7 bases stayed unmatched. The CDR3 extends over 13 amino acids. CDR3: CAISVPGQSGYTF. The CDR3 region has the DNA TGTGCCATCAGTGTGCCGGGACAGAGCGGCTACACCTTC.

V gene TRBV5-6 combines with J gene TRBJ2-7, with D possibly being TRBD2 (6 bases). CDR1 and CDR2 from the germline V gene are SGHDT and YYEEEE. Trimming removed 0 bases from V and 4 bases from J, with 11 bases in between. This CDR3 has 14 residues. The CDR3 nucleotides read TGTGCCAGCAGCTTGGAAACAGGACTATACGAGCAGTACTTC. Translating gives CASSLETGLYEQYF.

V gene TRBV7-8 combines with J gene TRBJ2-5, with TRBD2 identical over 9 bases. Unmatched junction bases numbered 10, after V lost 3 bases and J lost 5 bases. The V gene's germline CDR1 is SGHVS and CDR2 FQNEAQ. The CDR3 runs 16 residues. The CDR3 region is CASSLRRGGPGETQYF. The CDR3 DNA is TGTGCCAGCAGCTTGCGGCGGGGGGGACCGGGGGAGACCCAGTACTTC.

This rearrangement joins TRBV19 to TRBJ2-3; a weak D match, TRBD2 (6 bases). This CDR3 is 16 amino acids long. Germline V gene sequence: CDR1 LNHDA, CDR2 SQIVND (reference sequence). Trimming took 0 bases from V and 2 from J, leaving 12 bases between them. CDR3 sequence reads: CASSIDRGLSTDTQYF. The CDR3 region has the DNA TGTGCCAGTAGTATAGATCGGGGACTTTCCACAGATACGCAGTATTTT.

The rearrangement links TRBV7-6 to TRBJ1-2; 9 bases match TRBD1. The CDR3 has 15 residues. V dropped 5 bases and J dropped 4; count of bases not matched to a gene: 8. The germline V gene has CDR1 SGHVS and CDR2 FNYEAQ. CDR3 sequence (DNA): TGTGCCAGCAGCCCCCGGGACAGGGTCGGCTATGGCTACACCTTC. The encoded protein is CASSPRDRVGYGYTF.

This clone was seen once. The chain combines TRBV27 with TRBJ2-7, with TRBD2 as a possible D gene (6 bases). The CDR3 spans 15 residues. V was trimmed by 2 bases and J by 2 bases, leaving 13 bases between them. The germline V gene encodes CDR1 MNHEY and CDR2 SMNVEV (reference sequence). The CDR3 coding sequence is TGTGCCAGCAGTTTAAACGGGGGAAGCACCTACGAGCAGTACTTC. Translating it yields CASSLNGGSTYEQYF.

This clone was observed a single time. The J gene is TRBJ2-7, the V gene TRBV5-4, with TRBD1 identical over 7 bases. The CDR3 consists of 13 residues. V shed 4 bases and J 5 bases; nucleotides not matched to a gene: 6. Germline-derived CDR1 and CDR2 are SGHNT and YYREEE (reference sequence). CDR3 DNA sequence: TGTGCCAGCAGCACCGACAGGGCCCACGAGCAGTACTTC. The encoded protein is CASSTDRAHEQYF. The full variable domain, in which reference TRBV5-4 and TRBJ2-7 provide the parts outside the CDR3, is ETGVTQSPTHLIKTRGQQVTLRCSSQSGHNTVSWYQQALGQGPQFIFQYYREEENGRGNFPPRFSGLQFPNYSSELNVNALELDDSALYLCASSTDRAHEQYFGPGTRLTVT.

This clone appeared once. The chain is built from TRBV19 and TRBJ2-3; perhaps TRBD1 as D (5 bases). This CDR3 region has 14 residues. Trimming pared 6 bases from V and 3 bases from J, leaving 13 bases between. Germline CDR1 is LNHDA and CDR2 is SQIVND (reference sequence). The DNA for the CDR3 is TGTGCCAGTAGAGAGTCAGGGCCGACAGATACGCAGTATTTT. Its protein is CASRESGPTDTQYF.

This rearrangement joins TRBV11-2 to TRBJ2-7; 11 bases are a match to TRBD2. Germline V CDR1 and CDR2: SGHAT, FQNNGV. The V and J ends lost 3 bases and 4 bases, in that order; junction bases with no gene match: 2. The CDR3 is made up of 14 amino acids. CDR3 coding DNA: TGTGCCAGCAGCTTCACTAGCGGGAGTTACGAGCAGTACTTC. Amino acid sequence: CASSFTSGSYEQYF.

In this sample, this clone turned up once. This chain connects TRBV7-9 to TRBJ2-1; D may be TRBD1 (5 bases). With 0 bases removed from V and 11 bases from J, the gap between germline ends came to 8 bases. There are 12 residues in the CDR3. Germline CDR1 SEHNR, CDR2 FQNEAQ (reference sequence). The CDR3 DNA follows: TGTGCCAGCAGCTTAGCAGGGGCGCAGCAGTTCTTC. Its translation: CASSLAGAQQFF.

CDR3 sequence: CASSQDAGAYEKLFF. DNA of the CDR3: TGTGCCAGCAGCCAAGACGCAGGGGCTTATGAAAAACTGTTTTTT. This sequence joins TRBV14 and TRBJ1-4, with D maybe TRBD1 (6 bases). Germline values: CDR1 SGHDN, CDR2 FVKESK. The CDR3 runs to 15 residues. Deletions cut 0 bases from V and 6 bases from J, with 11 bases between. The entire variable domain, with the rest obtained from reference TRBV14 and TRBJ1-4, is as follows: EAGVTQFPSHSVIEKGQTVTLRCDPISGHDNLYWYRRVMGKEIKFLLHFVKESKQDESGMPNNRFLAERTGGTYSTLKVQPAELEDSGVYFCASSQDAGAYEKLFFGSGTQLSVL.

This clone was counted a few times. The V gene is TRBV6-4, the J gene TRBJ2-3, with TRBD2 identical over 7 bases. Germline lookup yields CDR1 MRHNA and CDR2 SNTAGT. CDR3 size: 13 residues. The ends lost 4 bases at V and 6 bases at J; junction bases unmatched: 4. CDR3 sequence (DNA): TGTGCCAGCAGTGTGGGGGGGGAGGATACGCAGTATTTT. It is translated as CASSVGGEDTQYF.

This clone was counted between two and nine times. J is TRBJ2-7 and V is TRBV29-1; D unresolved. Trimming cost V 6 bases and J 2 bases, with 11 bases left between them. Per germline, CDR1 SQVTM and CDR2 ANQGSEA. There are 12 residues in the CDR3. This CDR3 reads CSVATTPYEQYF. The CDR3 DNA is TGCAGCGTCGCTACTACACCCTACGAGCAGTACTTC.

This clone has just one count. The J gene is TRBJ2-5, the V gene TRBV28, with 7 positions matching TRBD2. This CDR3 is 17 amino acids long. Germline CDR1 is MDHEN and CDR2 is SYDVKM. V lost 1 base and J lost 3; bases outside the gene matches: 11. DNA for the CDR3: TGTGCCAGCAGTTTATATCAGGGTAGCGGGCCCGAAGAGACCCAGTACTTC. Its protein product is CASSLYQGSGPEETQYF.

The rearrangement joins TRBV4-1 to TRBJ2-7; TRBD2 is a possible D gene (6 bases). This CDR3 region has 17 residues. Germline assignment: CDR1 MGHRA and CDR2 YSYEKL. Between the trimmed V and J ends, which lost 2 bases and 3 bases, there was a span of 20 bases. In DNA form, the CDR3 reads TGCGCCAGCAGCCAAAACCCGCGGGACTCCCCTTTCTACGAGCAGTACTTC. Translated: CASSQNPRDSPFYEQYF.

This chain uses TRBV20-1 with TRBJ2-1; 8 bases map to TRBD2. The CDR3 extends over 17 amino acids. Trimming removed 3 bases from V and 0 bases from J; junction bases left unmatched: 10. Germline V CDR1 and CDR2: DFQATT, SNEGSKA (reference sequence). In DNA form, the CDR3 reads TGCAGTGCTAGTGGACTAGCAGGAGAATCCTCCTACAATGAGCAGTTCTTC. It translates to CSASGLAGESSYNEQFF.

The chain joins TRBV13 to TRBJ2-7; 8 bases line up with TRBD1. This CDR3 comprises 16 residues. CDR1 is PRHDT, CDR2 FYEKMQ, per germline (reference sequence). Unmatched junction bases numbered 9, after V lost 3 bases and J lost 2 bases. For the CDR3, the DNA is TGTGCCAGCAGCTTTGGACAGGGAACGGGAACCTACGAGCAGTACTTC. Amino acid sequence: CASSFGQGTGTYEQYF.

CDR3 loop: CASSPGETSPYEQYF. The CDR3 DNA reads as TGTGCCAGCAGCCCCGGCGAGACTAGTCCCTACGAGCAGTACTTC. The chain links TRBV7-9 to TRBJ2-7, with D possibly TRBD2 on 6 matching bases. Germline-derived CDR1 and CDR2 are SEHNR and FQNEAQ (reference sequence). V lost 5 bases to trimming and J lost 2 bases, with 16 bases between them. The CDR3 covers 15 residues.

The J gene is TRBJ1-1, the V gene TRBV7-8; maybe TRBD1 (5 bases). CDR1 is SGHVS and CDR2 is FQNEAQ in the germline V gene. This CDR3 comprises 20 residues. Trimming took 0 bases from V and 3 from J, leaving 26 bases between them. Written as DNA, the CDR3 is TGTGCCAGCAGCTTAGCGGGTGGAGTCAGGGAGGCTAACTGGGACACTGAAGCTTTCTTT. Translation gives CASSLAGGVREANWDTEAFF. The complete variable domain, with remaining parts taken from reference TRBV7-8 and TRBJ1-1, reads GAGVSQSPRYKVAKRGQDVALRCDPISGHVSLFWYQQALGQGPEFLTYFQNEAQLDKSGLPSDRFFAERPEGSVSTLKIQRTQQEDSAVYLCASSLAGGVREANWDTEAFFGQGTRLTVV.

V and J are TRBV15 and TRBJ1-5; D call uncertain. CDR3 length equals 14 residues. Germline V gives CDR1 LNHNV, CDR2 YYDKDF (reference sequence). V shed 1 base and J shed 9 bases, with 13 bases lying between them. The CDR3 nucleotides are TGTGCCACCAGCAGAGGGTACGGACTTGGGCCCCAGCATTTT. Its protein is CATSRGYGLGPQHF.

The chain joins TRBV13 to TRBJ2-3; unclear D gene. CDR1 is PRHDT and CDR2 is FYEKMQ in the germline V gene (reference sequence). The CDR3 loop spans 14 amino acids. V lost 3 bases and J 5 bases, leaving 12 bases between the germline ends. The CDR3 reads CASSFYAGLDTQYF. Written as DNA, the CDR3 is TGTGCCAGCAGCTTCTATGCAGGCCTAGATACGCAGTATTTT.

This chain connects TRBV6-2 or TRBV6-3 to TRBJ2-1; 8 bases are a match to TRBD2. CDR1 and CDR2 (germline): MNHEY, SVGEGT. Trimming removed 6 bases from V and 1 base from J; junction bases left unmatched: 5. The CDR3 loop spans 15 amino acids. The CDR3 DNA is TGTGCCAGCAGCCTAAGCGGGGGTTCCTACAATGAGCAGTTCTTC. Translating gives CASSLSGGSYNEQFF.

CDR3 protein: CASKQGVAGANVLTF. Written as DNA, the CDR3 is TGCGCCAGCAAACAGGGGGTAGCTGGGGCCAACGTCCTGACTTTC. The chain couples TRBV10-2 to TRBJ2-6; 8 nucleotides align to TRBD1. The CDR3 totals 15 residues. Per the germline V gene, CDR1 is WSHSY and CDR2 is SAAADI. The V segment lost 7 bases and the J segment 2 bases; nucleotides outside the gene matches: 4.

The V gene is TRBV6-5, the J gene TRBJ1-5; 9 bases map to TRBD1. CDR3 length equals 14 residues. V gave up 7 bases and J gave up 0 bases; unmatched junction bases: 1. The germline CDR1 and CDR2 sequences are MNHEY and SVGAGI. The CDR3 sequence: CASKQGASNQPQHF. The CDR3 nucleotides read TGTGCCAGCAAACAGGGGGCTAGCAATCAGCCCCAGCATTTT.

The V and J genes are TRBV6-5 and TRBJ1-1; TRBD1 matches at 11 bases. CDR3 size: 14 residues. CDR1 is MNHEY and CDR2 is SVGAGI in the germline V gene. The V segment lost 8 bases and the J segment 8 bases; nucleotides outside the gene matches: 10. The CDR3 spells CASFRGQGAPEAFF. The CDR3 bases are TGTGCCAGCTTTAGAGGACAGGGGGCTCCGGAAGCTTTCTTT.